This TCR beta chain stems from a study of cytomegalovirus exposure and HLA in healthy donors. Study-level background: Of around 400 genotyped donors, more than 65% grouped in the Caucasian-associated ancestry cluster.

Whole-study results and caveats: Indistinguishable V segments, including TRBV6-2 and TRBV6-3, were excluded. Altogether, some 170 TCR beta chains were recorded as cytomegalovirus-associated. Whilst most TCR sequences proved rare, a subset of public TCRs occurred across many donors.

With 0 bases clipped from V and 5 bases from J, the junction kept 4 bases outside the gene matches. The V gene's germline CDR1 is SGHNT and CDR2 YYREEE (reference sequence). There are 14 residues in the CDR3. Note on this clone: Antigen: not known.

This PCR relied on a set of 60 Vbeta primers and 13 Jbeta primers. Profiled with immunoSEQ multiplex PCR; TCRdb holds only in-frame clones, not every one. The data contain about 180,000 clones, under 85% of them singletons. The sequence came from a human donor in good health. The rearrangement uses TRBV5-4 and TRBJ1-2, with TRBD1 matching 7 bases. Sequencing used PBMCs. The CDR3 region is CASSLVSTGYGYTF. The CDR3 nucleotides are TGTGCCAGCAGCTTGGTATCGACAGGGTATGGCTACACCTTC.